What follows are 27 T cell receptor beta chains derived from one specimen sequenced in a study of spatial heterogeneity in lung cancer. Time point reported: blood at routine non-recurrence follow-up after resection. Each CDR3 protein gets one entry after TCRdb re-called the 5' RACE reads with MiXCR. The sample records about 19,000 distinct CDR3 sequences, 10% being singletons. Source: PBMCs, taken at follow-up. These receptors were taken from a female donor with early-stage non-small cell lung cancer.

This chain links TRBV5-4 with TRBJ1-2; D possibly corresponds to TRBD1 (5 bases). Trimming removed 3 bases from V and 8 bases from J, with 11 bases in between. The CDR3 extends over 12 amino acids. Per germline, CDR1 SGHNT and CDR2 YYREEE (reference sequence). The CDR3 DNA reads TGTGCCAGCAGCTGGGGGAGGGGCGGCTACACCTTC. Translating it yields CASSWGRGGYTF.

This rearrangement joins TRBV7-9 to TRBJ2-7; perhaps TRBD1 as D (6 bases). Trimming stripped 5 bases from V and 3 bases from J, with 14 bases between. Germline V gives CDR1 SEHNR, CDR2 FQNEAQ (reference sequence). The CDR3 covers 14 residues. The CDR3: CASSSAGTSYEQYF. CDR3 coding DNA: TGTGCCAGCAGCAGTGCCGGGACAAGCTACGAGCAGTACTTC. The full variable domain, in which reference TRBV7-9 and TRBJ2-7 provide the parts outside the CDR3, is DTGVSQNPRHKITKRGQNVTFRCDPISEHNRLYWYRQTLGQGPEFLTYFQNEAQLEKSRLLSDRFSAERPKGSFSTLEIQRTEQGDSAMYLCASSSAGTSYEQYFGPGTRLTVT.

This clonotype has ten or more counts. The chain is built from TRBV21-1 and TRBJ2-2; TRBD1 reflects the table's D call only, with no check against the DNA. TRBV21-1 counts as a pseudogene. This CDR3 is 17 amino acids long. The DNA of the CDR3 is TGTGCCAGCAGCAATCGGGAGGGACAGGGAAACACCGGGGAGCTGTTTTTT. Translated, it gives CASSNREGQGNTGELFF.

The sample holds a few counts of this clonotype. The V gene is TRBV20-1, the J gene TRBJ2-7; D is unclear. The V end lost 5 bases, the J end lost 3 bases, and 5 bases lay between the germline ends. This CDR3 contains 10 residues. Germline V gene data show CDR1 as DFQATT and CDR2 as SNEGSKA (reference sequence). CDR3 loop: CSAWDYEQYF. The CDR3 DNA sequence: TGCAGTGCTTGGGACTACGAGCAGTACTTC.

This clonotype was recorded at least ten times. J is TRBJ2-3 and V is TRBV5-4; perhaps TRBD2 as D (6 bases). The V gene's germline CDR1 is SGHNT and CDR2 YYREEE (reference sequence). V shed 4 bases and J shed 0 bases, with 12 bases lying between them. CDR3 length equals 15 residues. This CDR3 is CASSAPGLSTDTQYF. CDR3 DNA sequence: TGTGCCAGCAGCGCCCCGGGACTTAGCACAGATACGCAGTATTTT.

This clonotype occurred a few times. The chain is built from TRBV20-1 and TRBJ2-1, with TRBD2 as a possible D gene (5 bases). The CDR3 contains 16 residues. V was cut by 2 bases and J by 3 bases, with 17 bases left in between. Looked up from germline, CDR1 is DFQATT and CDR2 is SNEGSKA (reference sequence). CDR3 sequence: CSARSGLGPLYNEQFF. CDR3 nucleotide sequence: TGCAGTGCTAGATCGGGATTAGGGCCCCTCTACAATGAGCAGTTCTTC.

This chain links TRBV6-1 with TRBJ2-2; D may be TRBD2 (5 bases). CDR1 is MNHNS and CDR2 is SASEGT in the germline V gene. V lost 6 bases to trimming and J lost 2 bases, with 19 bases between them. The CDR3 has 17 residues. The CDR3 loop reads CASRLAALNTNTGELFF. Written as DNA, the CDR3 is TGTGCCAGCAGGCTAGCCGCCCTAAACACCAACACCGGGGAGCTGTTTTTT.

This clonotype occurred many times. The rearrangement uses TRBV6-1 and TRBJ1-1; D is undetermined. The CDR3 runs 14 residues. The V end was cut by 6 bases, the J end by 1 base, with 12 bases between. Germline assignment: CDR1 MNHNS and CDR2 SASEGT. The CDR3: CASRLQTTNTEAFF. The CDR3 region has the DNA TGTGCCAGCAGGCTCCAGACTACGAACACTGAAGCTTTCTTT.

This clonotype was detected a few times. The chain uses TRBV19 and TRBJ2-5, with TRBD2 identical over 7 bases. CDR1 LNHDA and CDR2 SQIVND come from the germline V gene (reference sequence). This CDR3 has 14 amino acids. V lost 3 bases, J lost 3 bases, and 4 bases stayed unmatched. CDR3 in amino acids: CASSILGLEETQYF. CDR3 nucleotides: TGTGCCAGTAGTATCCTTGGACTAGAAGAGACCCAGTACTTC.

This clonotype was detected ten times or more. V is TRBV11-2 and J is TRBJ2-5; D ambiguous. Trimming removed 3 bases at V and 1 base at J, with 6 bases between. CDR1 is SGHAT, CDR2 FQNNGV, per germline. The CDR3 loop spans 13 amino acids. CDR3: CASSFFVQETQYF. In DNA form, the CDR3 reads TGTGCCAGCAGCTTTTTTGTCCAAGAGACCCAGTACTTC.

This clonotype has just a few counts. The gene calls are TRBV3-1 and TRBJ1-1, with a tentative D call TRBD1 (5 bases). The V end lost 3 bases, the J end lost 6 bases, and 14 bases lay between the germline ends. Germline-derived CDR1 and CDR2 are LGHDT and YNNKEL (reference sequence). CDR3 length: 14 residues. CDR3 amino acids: CASSHREIGSEAFF. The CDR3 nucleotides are TGTGCCAGCAGCCACAGGGAGATCGGATCTGAAGCTTTCTTT.

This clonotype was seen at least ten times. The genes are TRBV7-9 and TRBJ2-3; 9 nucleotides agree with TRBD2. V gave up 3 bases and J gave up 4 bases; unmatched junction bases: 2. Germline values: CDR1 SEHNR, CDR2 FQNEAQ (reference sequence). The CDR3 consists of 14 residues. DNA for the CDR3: TGTGCCAGCAGCTTTAGCGGGAGTTCAGATACGCAGTATTTT. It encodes CASSFSGSSDTQYF.

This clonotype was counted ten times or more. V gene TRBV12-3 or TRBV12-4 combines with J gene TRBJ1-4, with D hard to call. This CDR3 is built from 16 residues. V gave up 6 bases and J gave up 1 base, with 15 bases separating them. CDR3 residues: CASSPPAPRTNEKLFF. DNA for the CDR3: TGTGCCAGCAGCCCCCCCGCCCCCAGAACTAATGAAAAACTGTTTTTT.

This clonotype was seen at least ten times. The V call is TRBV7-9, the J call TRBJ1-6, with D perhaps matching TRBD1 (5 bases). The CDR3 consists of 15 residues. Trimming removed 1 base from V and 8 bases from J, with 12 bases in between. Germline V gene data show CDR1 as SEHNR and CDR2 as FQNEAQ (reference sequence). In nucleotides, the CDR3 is TGTGCCAGCAGCTTAGGAACAGGCGCCTATTCACCCCTCCACTTT. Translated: CASSLGTGAYSPLHF.

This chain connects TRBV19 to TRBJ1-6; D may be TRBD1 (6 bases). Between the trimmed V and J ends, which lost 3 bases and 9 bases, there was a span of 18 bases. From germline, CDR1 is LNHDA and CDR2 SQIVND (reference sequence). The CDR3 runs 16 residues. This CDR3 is CASSMGAGRGISPLHF. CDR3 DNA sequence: TGTGCCAGTAGTATGGGAGCGGGCAGGGGAATTTCACCCCTCCACTTT.

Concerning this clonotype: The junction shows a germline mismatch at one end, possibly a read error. This CDR3 reads CTSSQELAGVHPPDTQYF. The CDR3 bases are TGTACCAGCAGCCAAGAGTTAGCGGGAGTACATCCCCCAGATACGCAGTATTTT. This chain uses TRBV3-1 with TRBJ2-3; 9 bases are a match to TRBD2. Germline V gene sequence: CDR1 LGHDT, CDR2 YNNKEL (reference sequence). This CDR3 is 18 amino acids long.

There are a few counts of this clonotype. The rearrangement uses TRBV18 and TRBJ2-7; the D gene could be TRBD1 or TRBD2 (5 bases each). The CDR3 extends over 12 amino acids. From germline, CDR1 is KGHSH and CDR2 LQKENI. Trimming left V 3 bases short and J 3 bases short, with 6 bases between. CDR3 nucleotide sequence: TGTGCCAGCTCACCGGGGGACTACGAGCAGTACTTC. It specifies CASSPGDYEQYF. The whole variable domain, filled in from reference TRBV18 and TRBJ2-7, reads NAGVMQNPRHLVRRRGQEARLRCSPMKGHSHVYWYRQLPEEGLKFMVYLQKENIIDESGMPKERFSAEFPKEGPSILRIQQVVRGDSAAYFCASSPGDYEQYFGPGTRLTVT.

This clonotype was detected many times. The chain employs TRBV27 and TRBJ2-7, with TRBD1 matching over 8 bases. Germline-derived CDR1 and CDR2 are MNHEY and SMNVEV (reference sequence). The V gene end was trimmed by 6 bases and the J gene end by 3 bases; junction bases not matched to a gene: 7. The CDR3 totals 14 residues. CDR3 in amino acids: CASSQGTGFYEQYF. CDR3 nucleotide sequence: TGTGCCAGCAGCCAGGGGACAGGATTCTACGAGCAGTACTTC.

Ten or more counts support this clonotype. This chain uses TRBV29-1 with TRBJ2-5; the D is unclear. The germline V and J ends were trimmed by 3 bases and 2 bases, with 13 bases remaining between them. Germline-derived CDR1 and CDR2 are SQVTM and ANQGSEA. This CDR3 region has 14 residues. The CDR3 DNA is TGCAGCGTTGACTTTGGGTCAGGACAAGAGACCCAGTACTTC. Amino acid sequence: CSVDFGSGQETQYF.

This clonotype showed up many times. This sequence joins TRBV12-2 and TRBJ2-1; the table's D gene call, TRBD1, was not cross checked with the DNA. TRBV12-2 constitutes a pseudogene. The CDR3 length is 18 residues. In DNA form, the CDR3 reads TGTGCAAGTCGCTTAGCGCTTTTAAAGGACAGGGTGAGGAATGAGCAGTTCTTC. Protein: CASRLALLKDRVRNEQFF.

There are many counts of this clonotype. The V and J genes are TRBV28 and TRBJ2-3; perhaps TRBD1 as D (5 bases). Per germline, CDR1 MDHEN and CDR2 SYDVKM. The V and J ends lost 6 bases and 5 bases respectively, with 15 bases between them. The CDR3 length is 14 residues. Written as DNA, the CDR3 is TGTGCCAGCAGAACCGAAGGGGCTAGAGATACGCAGTATTTT. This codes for CASRTEGARDTQYF.

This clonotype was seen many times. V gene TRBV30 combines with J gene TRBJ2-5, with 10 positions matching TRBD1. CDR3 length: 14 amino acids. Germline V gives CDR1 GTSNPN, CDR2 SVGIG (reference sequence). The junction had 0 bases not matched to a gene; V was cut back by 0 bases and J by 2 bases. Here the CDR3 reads CAWSVDRGQETQYF. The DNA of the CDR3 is TGTGCCTGGAGTGTGGACAGGGGGCAAGAGACCCAGTACTTC.

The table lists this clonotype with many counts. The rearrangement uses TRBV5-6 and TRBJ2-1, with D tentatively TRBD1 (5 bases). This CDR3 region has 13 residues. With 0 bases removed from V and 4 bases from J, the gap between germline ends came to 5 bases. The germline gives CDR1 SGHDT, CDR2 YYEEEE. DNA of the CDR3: TGTGCCAGCAGCTTGGGACAGTACAATGAGCAGTTCTTC. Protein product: CASSLGQYNEQFF.

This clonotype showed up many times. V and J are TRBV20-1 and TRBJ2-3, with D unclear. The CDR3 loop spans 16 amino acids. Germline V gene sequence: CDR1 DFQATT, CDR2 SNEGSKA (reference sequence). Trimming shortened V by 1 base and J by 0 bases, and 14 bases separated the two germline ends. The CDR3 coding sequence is TGCAGTGCTAGAGTTTGGGCGGAACCTAGCACAGATACGCAGTATTTT. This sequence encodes CSARVWAEPSTDTQYF.

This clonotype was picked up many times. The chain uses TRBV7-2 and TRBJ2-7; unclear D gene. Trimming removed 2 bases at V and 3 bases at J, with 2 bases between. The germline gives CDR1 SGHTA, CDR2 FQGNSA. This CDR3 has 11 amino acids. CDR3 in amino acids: CASSLSYEQYF. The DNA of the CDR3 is TGTGCCAGCAGCTTAAGCTACGAGCAGTACTTC.

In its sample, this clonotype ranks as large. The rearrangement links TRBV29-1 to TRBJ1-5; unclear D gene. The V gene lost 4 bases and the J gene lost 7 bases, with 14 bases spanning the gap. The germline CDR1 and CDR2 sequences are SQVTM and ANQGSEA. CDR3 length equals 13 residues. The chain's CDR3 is CSVASVAGQPQHF. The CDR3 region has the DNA TGCAGCGTTGCGAGTGTGGCGGGGCAGCCCCAGCATTTT.

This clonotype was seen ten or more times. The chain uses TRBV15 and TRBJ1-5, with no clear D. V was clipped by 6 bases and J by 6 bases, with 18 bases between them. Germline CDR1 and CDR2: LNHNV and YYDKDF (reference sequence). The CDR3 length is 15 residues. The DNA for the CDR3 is TGTGCCACCAGTGAAGAACTCACGGTGGGTCAGCCCCAGCATTTT. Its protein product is CATSEELTVGQPQHF.